Below, 19 T cell receptor beta chains from the same sample are listed, as sequenced in a study of blood T cells in healthy people across ages. The second PCR ran about 6 to 12 cycles with a sample-barcoded 5' primer and J-beta primers. TCRdb fed the 5' RACE reads into MiXCR, producing one record per CDR3 protein. The sample carries about 800,000 distinct CDR3 sequences, 25% recorded once. This same sample was also part of a study on T cells of mothers and their children.

Sample: blood. All receptors come from a boy younger than 18 in good health.

The chain carries TRBV7-2 and TRBJ1-2; tentatively, D is TRBD1 (6 bases). Trimming removed 0 bases at V and 8 bases at J, with 13 bases between. The V gene's germline CDR1 is SGHTA and CDR2 FQGNSA. The length of the CDR3 is 14 residues. This CDR3 reads CTSSLARTAKGYTF. Here the CDR3 DNA reads TGTACCAGCAGCTTAGCGAGGACAGCAAAAGGCTACACCTTC. Filled out from reference TRBV7-2 and TRBJ1-2, the complete variable domain reads GAGVSQSPSNKVTEKGKDVELRCDPISGHTALYWYRQSLGQGLEFLIYFQGNSAPDKSGLPSDRFSAERTGGSVSTLTIQRTQQEDSAVYLCTSSLARTAKGYTFGSGTRLTVV.

The chain links TRBV5-5 to TRBJ1-4; 8 bases are a match to TRBD1. CDR1 and CDR2 from the germline V gene are SGHKS and YYEKEE (reference sequence). The CDR3 consists of 15 residues. Germline trimming cut 2 bases from V and 7 bases from J; bases unmatched to any gene: 7. CDR3 loop: CASSFPWTGFEKLFF. The CDR3 DNA is TGTGCCAGCAGCTTCCCCTGGACAGGGTTTGAAAAACTGTTTTTT.

In its sample, this clonotype was seen many times. The chain couples TRBV12-3 or TRBV12-4 to TRBJ2-7, with D perhaps TRBD1 (6 bases). This CDR3 has 11 amino acids. Trimming cost V 5 bases and J 7 bases, with 9 bases left between them. The CDR3 reads CASSLTGEQYF. The CDR3 coding sequence is TGTGCCAGCAGTCTCACAGGGGAGCAGTACTTC.

This clonotype has just a few counts. The chain uses TRBV7-9 and TRBJ1-2; no clear D. V lost 5 bases, J lost 8 bases, and 15 bases lay in between. Germline V gives CDR1 SEHNR, CDR2 FQNEAQ (reference sequence). The CDR3 spans 13 residues. In DNA form, the CDR3 reads TGTGCCAGCAGCCCCGGTACGGCCGGGGGCTACACCTTC. Its protein is CASSPGTAGGYTF.

In this sample, this clonotype turned up a few times. The CDR3 nucleotides are TGTGCCAGCAGCCCGCAGACAGGGCCTCCCTACGAGCAGTACTTC. Encoded protein: CASSPQTGPPYEQYF. The chain has TRBV7-2 and TRBJ2-5, with 7 bases fitting TRBD1. The end of the DNA aligns better with TRBJ2-7, so the J call may be wrong. From germline, CDR1 is SGHTA and CDR2 FQGNSA. This CDR3 spans 15 amino acids.

The genes are TRBV29-1 and TRBJ1-1; no firm D call. From germline, CDR1 is SQVTM and CDR2 ANQGSEA. The CDR3 extends over 13 amino acids. V was trimmed by 3 bases and J by 8 bases, leaving 16 bases between them. CDR3 loop: CSVDGPPGTEAFF. In DNA, the CDR3 is TGCAGCGTTGACGGGCCCCCTGGAACCGAAGCTTTCTTT.

This clonotype was detected a few times. The chain uses TRBV6-2 or TRBV6-3 and TRBJ1-1; TRBD1 aligns across 7 bases. The CDR3 extends over 14 amino acids. Germline CDR1 reads MNHEY; CDR2 reads SVGEGT. V was pared by 4 bases and J by 9 bases, with 11 bases of the junction left unmatched. The CDR3 sequence is CASSFEDRRQQAFF. DNA of the CDR3: TGTGCCAGCAGTTTCGAGGACAGGCGTCAACAAGCTTTCTTT.

This clonotype was counted between two and nine times. J is TRBJ2-5 and V is TRBV6-5; no definite D call. There are 11 residues in the CDR3. In germline, CDR1 is MNHEY, CDR2 SVGAGI. V lost 7 bases to trimming and J lost 1 base, with 4 bases between them. CDR3 in DNA: TGTGCCAGCAAGTCCCAAGAGACCCAGTACTTC. This translates into CASKSQETQYF.

The chain couples TRBV20-1 to TRBJ2-7; 10 bases line up with TRBD2. The junction had 10 bases not matched to a gene; V was cut back by 5 bases and J by 6 bases. This CDR3 contains 14 residues. Looked up from germline, CDR1 is DFQATT and CDR2 is SNEGSKA (reference sequence). CDR3: CSACLAGATCEQYF. The DNA of the CDR3 is TGCAGTGCTTGTCTAGCGGGGGCTACCTGCGAGCAGTACTTC.

This chain links TRBV14 with TRBJ2-3, with D hard to call. The ends were cut back, 0 bases at V and 6 bases at J, with 10 bases in the middle. Germline CDR1 reads SGHDN; CDR2 reads FVKESK. This CDR3 is 14 amino acids long. CDR3 sequence (DNA): TGTGCCAGCAGCCAAGAGAGAGCCGGGGATACGCAGTATTTT. Translation gives CASSQERAGDTQYF.

This clonotype showed up just a few times. The CDR3 loop reads CASSAWAGVETGELFF. CDR3 DNA: TGTGCCAGCAGCGCTTGGGCGGGGGTGGAGACCGGGGAGCTGTTTTTT. The rearrangement uses TRBV7-2 and TRBJ2-2; 7 nucleotides agree with TRBD2. The CDR3 consists of 16 residues. J lost 5 bases, V lost 5 bases, and 11 bases had no gene match. Germline CDR1 and CDR2: SGHTA and FQGNSA.

The V call is TRBV5-1, the J call TRBJ1-4, with 9 bases identical to TRBD1. The junction had 6 bases not matched to a gene; V was cut back by 3 bases and J by 0 bases. The CDR3 loop spans 17 amino acids. CDR1 is SGHRS, CDR2 YFSETQ, per germline. The CDR3 protein is CASSSDRGLATNEKLFF. Written as DNA, the CDR3 is TGCGCCAGCAGCTCGGACAGGGGCCTCGCAACTAATGAAAAACTGTTTTTT.

At least ten counts were recorded for this clonotype. V and J are TRBV2 and TRBJ2-5; no clear D gene. The germline V gene has CDR1 SNHLY and CDR2 FYNNEI. Trimming removed 8 bases from V and 5 bases from J, with 6 bases in between. The length of the CDR3 is 10 residues. CDR3: CASRSETQYF. Written as DNA, the CDR3 is TGTGCCAGCCGCTCTGAGACCCAGTACTTC.

This clonotype was detected only a few times. The chain combines TRBV3-1 with TRBJ1-2; D unresolved. Germline CDR1 reads LGHDT; CDR2 reads YNNKEL (reference sequence). CDR3 length: 12 amino acids. The V gene lost 3 bases and the J gene lost 3 bases, with 5 bases spanning the gap. The CDR3 nucleotides are TGTGCCAGCAGCCAGCAAGACTATGGCTACACCTTC. It yields the protein CASSQQDYGYTF.

The CDR3: CASSKQEHTQYF. The CDR3 nucleotides read TGTGCCAGCAGCAAACAGGAGCATACGCAGTATTTT. This chain links TRBV13 with TRBJ2-3, with D possibly TRBD1 on 5 matching bases. This CDR3 is 12 amino acids long. V lost 5 bases, J lost 7 bases, and 10 bases lay in between. Looked up from germline, CDR1 is PRHDT and CDR2 is FYEKMQ (reference sequence).

This clonotype was recorded a few times. The rearrangement uses TRBV20-1 and TRBJ2-7, with D perhaps given as TRBD1 or TRBD2 (5 bases each). Germline V gene lookup returns CDR1 DFQATT and CDR2 SNEGSKA (reference sequence). The CDR3 has 14 residues. Trimming took off 3 bases at V and 0 bases at J, with 12 bases between the two ends. CDR3 coding DNA: TGCAGTGCTAGGTTGGTAGGGACCTCCTACGAGCAGTACTTC. Translating gives CSARLVGTSYEQYF.

The V gene is TRBV2, the J gene TRBJ1-1, with 9 nucleotides matching TRBD1. Germline lookup yields CDR1 SNHLY and CDR2 FYNNEI. Trimming took 6 bases from V and 0 from J; bases not matched to a gene: 5. This CDR3 is built from 15 residues. The CDR3 sequence is CASSGGTGLNTEAFF. CDR3 nucleotides: TGTGCCAGCAGCGGAGGGACAGGGCTGAACACTGAAGCTTTCTTT.

On this clonotype: The junction shows a germline mismatch at one end, possibly a read error. The chain recombines TRBV20-1 with TRBJ1-4; 8 nucleotides line up with TRBD1. This CDR3 is 14 amino acids long. The germline gives CDR1 DFQATT, CDR2 SNEGSKA (reference sequence). The CDR3 loop is CSATTGGSNEKLFF. The CDR3 nucleotides read TGCAGTGCAACTACAGGGGGAAGTAATGAGAAACTGTTTTTT.

This clonotype was detected only a few times. V and J are TRBV20-1 and TRBJ1-1, with D uncertain. CDR1 and CDR2 (germline): DFQATT, SNEGSKA (reference sequence). The CDR3 runs 13 residues. Trimming stripped 1 base from V and 3 bases from J, with 9 bases between. The CDR3 nucleotides read TGCAGTGCTAGAGGGTCGTTGGACACTGAAGCTTTCTTT. This codes for CSARGSLDTEAFF.